A single sample gave rise to the 8 T cell receptor beta chains below, sequenced in a study of blood T cell repertoires in COVID-19. Sequenced by immunoSEQ multiplex PCR; TCRdb stores in-frame clones only, minus some. The data contain 150,000 to 250,000 clones, approximately 80% of them singletons. Source material: peripheral blood. All receptors derive from a human donor with acute or convalescent COVID-19. The donor label of this sample is uncertain.

This clone was seen more than once but under ten times. The chain recombines TRBV6-5 with TRBJ2-7; 12 bases align to TRBD2. CDR3 length: 16 residues. CDR1 is MNHEY and CDR2 is SVGAGI in the germline V gene. V dropped 2 bases and J dropped 3; count of bases not matched to a gene: 5. The chain's CDR3 is CASSYATSGRLYEQYF. The CDR3 bases are TGTGCCAGCAGTTACGCCACTAGCGGGAGGCTCTACGAGCAGTACTTC.

This clone came up once. The genes are TRBV4-3 and TRBJ2-3; 9 positions match TRBD2. The germline V gene has CDR1 LGHNA and CDR2 YSLEER. V shed 0 bases and J 11 bases; nucleotides not matched to a gene: 3. CDR3 length: 13 amino acids. The DNA of the CDR3 is TGCGCCAGCAGCCAAGATGTAGCGGGAGTGCAGTATTTT. It is translated as CASSQDVAGVQYF.

V gene TRBV29-1 combines with J gene TRBJ2-7; perhaps TRBD2 as D (6 bases). Trimming shortened V by 7 bases and J by 2 bases, and 12 bases separated the two germline ends. CDR3 length: 12 residues. From germline, CDR1 is SQVTM and CDR2 ANQGSEA. In DNA form, the CDR3 reads TGCAGCGCCCTAGGCGGGACCTACGAGCAGTACTTC. Translating gives CSALGGTYEQYF.

The V gene is TRBV3-1 (or the pseudogene TRBV3-2), the J gene TRBJ1-6; D perhaps matches TRBD1 (5 bases). Germline CDR1 reads LGHDT; CDR2 reads YNNKEL (reference sequence). This CDR3 has 16 amino acids. V was clipped by 1 base and J by 9 bases, with 16 bases between them. The CDR3 loop is CASSQVGGLGGSPLHF. The CDR3 region has the DNA TGTGCCAGCAGCCAAGTGGGGGGACTCGGTGGTTCACCCCTCCACTTT.

The gene calls are TRBV29-1 and TRBJ2-2; D possibly corresponds to TRBD2 (5 bases). V shed 5 bases and J shed 3 bases, with 10 bases lying between them. The germline V gene encodes CDR1 SQVTM and CDR2 ANQGSEA. The CDR3 sequence is 13 residues long. The CDR3 bases are TGCAGCGTTCTCCAGAGGGACACCGGGGAGCTGTTTTTT. Residues: CSVLQRDTGELFF.

The chain is built from TRBV7-3 and TRBJ2-1; weak D call: TRBD2 (6 bases). V dropped 1 base and J dropped 3 bases, with 10 bases sitting between them. This CDR3 contains 15 residues. In germline, CDR1 is SGHTA, CDR2 FQGTGA. The CDR3 is CASSLNGRNYNEQFF. The CDR3 nucleotides read TGTGCCAGCAGCTTAAACGGGAGAAACTACAATGAGCAGTTCTTC. Based on the CDR3 plus reference TRBV7-3 and TRBJ2-1, the full variable domain is GAGVSQTPSNKVTEKGKYVELRCDPISGHTALYWYRQSLGQGPEFLIYFQGTGAADDSGLPNDRFFAVRPEGSVSTLKIQRTERGDSAVYLCASSLNGRNYNEQFFGPGTRLTVL.

J is TRBJ2-5 and V is TRBV7-3; a possible D gene is TRBD2 (6 bases). Per the germline V gene, CDR1 is SGHTA and CDR2 is FQGTGA. This CDR3 is 15 amino acids long. V shed 2 bases and J shed 5 bases, with 15 bases lying between them. CDR3 nucleotide sequence: TGTGCCAGCAGCTTATTTGGAGGGGATGGGGAGACCCAGTACTTC. This translates into CASSLFGGDGETQYF.

The J gene is TRBJ1-4, the V gene TRBV6-5, with no clear D. This CDR3 contains 13 residues. V lost 8 bases, J lost 5 bases, and 12 bases lay in between. In germline, CDR1 is MNHEY, CDR2 SVGAGI. Written as DNA, the CDR3 is TGTGCCAGCGAGCGGGCGGCGAATGAAAAACTGTTTTTT. Encoded protein: CASERAANEKLFF.